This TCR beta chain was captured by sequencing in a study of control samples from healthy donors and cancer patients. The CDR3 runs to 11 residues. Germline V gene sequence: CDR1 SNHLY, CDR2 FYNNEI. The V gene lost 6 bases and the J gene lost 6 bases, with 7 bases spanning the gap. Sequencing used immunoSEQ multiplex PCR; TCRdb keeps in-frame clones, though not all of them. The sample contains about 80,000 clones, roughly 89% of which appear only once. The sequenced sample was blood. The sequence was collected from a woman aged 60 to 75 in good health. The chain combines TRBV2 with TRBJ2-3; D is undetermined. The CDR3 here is CASSVGDTQYF. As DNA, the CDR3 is TGTGCCAGCAGCGTAGGGGATACGCAGTATTTT.